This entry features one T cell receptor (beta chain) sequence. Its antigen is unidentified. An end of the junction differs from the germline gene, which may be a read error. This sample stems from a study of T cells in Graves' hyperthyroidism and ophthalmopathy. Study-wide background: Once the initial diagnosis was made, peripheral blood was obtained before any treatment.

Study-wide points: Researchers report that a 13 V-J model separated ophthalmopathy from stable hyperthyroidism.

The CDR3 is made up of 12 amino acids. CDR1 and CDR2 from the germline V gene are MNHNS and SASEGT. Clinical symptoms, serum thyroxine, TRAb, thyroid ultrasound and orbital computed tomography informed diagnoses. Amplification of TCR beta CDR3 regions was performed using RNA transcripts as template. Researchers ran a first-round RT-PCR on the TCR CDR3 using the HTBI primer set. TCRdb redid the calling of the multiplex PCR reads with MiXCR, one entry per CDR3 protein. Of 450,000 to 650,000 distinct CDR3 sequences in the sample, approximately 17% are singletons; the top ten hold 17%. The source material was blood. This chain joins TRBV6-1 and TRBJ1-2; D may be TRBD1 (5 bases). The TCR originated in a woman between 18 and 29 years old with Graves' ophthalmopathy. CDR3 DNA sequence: TGTGCCAGCAGCGACAGTACCTATCGCTACACCTTC. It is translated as CASSDSTYRYTF.